This T cell receptor beta chain was found in a study of blood T cells in healthy people across ages. It was with a sample-barcoded 5' primer and a J-beta primer mix that a second PCR of roughly 7 to 12 cycles was run. TCRdb independently ran MiXCR on the 5' RACE reads; one entry per CDR3 protein. Of 750,000 to 1,000,000 distinct CDR3 sequences listed, about 27% are singletons. The CDR3 spans 16 residues. In germline, CDR1 is MDHEN, CDR2 SYDVKM. V trimming: 2 bases; J trimming: 5 bases; junction bases outside the gene matches: 8. This same sample was also taken into another study, of T cells of mothers and their children.

The sequenced material came from blood. The chain employs TRBV28 and TRBJ1-4, with 7 bases identical to TRBD1. The receptor was isolated from a woman between 35 and 50 years old in good health. This chain's CDR3 is CASSLTGVGQNEKLFF. Written as DNA, the CDR3 is TGTGCCAGCAGTTTAACAGGGGTTGGGCAGAATGAAAAACTGTTTTTT. The entire variable domain, with the rest obtained from reference TRBV28 and TRBJ1-4, is as follows: DVKVTQSSRYLVKRTGEKVFLECVQDMDHENMFWYRQDPGLGLRLIYFSYDVKMKEKGDIPEGYSVSREKKERFSLILESASTNQTSMYLCASSLTGVGQNEKLFFGSGTQLSVL.